This record concerns one T cell receptor (beta chain) sequence. Germline trimming cut 4 bases from V and 2 bases from J; bases unmatched to any gene: 5. The length of the CDR3 is 15 residues. The germline V gene encodes CDR1 SGDLS and CDR2 YYNGEE. Authors' data handling: Amplification with reference gene primers provided the estimates of nucleated cell counts. The table came from immunoSEQ multiplex PCR; TCRdb's copy has only in-frame clones and leaves some out. V, J and clone size are those of that table, while D and trimming were read from the DNA. The sample gives about 370,000 clones, 85% to 90% of which show up once; over 0.95% is in the top ten. This sample was taken from a study of blood T cell repertoires in COVID-19. Participants came from roughly 23 US areas, aged roughly 18 to 95 years. Allocation to cohorts depended on clinical history reported by the participants.

The material sequenced was PBMCs or T cells enriched from blood (not recorded which). The receptor was derived from a young man who had recovered from COVID-19. V usage is TRBV9 and J usage is TRBJ2-1; TRBD1 agrees at 8 bases. The DNA of the CDR3 is TGTGCCAGCAGCAGACAGGGGAACCCCTACAATGAGCAGTTCTTC. It is translated as CASSRQGNPYNEQFF.